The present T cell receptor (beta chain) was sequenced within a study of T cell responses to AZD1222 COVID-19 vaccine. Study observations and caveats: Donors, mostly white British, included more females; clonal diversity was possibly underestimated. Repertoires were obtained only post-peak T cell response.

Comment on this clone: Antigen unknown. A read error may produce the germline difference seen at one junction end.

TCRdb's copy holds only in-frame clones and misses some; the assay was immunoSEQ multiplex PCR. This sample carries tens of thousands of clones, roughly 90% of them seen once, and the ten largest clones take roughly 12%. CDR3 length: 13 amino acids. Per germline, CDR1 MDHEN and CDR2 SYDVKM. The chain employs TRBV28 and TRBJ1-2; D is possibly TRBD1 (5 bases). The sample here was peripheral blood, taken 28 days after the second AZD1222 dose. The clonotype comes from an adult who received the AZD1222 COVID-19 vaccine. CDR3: CASCLGGWVGYTF. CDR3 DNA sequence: TGTGCCAGCTGTTTGGGGGGATGGGTGGGCTACACCTTC.